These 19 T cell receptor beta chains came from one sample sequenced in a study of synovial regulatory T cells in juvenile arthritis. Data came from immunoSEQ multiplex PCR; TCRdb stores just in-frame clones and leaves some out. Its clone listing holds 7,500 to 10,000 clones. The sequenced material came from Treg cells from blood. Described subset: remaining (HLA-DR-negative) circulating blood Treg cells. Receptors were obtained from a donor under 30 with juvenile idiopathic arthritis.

The CDR3 loop is CASSEVGVVMNTEAFF. V and J are TRBV25-1 and TRBJ1-1. The CDR3 has 16 amino acids. No nucleotide data were recorded. CDR1 and CDR2 (germline): MGHDK, SYGVNS.

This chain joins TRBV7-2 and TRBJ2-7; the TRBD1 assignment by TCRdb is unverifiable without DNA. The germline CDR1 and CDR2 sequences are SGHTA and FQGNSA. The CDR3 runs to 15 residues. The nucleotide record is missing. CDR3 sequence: CASSPVTGGSYEQYF.

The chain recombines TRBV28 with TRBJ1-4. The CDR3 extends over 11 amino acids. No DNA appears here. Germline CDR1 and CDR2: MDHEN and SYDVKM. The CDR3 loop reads CASSFSGKLFF.

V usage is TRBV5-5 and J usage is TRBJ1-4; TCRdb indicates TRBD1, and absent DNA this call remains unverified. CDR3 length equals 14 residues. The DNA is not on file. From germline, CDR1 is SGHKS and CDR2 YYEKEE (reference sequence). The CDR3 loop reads CASSLGQDNEKLFF.

The CDR3 is CASSARRLNQPQHF. The J gene is TRBJ1-5, the V gene TRBV19. The CDR3 is made up of 14 amino acids. Only the protein is available. Germline V gene lookup returns CDR1 LNHDA and CDR2 SQIVND (reference sequence). Looking up the rest from reference TRBV19 and TRBJ1-5 gives the full variable domain: DGGITQSPKYLFRKEGQNVTLSCEQNLNHDAMYWYRQDPGQGLRLIYYSQIVNDFQKGDIAEGYSVSREKKESFPLTVTSAQKNPTAFYLCASSARRLNQPQHFGDGTRLSIL.

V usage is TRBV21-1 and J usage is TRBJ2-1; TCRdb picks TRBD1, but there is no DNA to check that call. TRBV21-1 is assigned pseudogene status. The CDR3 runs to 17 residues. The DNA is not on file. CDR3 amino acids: CASSNINSGTGYNEQFF.

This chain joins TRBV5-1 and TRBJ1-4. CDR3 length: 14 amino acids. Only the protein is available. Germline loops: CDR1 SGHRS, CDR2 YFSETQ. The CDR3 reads CASSLESVGEKLFF.

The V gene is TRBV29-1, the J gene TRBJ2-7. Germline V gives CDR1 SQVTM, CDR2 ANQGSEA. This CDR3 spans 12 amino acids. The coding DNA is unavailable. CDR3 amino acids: CSGGGQPYEQYF.

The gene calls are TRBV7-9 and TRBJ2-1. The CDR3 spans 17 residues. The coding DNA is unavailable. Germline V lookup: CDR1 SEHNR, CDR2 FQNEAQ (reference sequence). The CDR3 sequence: CASSTQLRDGKNNEQFF. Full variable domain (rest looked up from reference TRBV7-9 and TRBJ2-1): DTGVSQNPRHKITKRGQNVTFRCDPISEHNRLYWYRQTLGQGPEFLTYFQNEAQLEKSRLLSDRFSAERPKGSFSTLEIQRTEQGDSAMYLCASSTQLRDGKNNEQFFGPGTRLTVL.

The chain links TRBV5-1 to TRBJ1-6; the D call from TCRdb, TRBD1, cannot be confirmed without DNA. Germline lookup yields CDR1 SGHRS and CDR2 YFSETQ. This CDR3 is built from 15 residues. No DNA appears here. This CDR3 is CASSLQGGYNSPLHF. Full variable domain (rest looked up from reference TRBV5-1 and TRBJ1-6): KAGVTQTPRYLIKTRGQQVTLSCSPISGHRSVSWYQQTPGQGLQFLFEYFSETQRNKGNFPGRFSGRQFSNSRSEMNVSTLELGDSALYLCASSLQGGYNSPLHFGNGTRLTVT.

CDR3 protein: CASSSGGVFYEQYF. V gene TRBV2 combines with J gene TRBJ2-7; there is no DNA to check the TCRdb D call of TRBD2. Germline V gives CDR1 SNHLY, CDR2 FYNNEI. The CDR3 runs 14 residues. No DNA sequence is on record.

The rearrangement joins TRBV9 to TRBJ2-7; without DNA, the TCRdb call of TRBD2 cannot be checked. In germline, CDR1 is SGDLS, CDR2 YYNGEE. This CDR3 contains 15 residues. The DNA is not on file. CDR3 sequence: CASSVWRLKWYEQYF.

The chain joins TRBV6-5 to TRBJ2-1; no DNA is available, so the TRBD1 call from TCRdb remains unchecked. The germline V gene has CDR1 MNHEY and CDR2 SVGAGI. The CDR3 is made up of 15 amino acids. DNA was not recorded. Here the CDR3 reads CASSYSWTDYNEQFF.

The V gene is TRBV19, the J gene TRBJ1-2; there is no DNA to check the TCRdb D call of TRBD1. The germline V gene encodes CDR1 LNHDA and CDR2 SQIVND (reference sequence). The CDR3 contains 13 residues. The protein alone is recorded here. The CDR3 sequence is CASSILTGYGYTF.

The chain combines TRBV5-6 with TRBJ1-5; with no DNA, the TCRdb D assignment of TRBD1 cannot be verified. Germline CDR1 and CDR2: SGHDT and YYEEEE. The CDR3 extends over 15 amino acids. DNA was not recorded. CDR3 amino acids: CASSLGTIGGQPQHF.

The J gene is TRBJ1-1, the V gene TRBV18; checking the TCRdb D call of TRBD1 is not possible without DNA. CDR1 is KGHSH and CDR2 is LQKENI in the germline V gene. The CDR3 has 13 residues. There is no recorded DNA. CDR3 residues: CASSPWGQFEAFF.

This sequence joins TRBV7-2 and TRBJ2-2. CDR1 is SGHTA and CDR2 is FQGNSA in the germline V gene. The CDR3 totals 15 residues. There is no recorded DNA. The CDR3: CASSFRGANTGELFF.

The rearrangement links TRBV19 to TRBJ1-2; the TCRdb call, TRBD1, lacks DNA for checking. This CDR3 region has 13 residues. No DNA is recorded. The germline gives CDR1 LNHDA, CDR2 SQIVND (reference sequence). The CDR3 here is CASLDRGYYGYTF.

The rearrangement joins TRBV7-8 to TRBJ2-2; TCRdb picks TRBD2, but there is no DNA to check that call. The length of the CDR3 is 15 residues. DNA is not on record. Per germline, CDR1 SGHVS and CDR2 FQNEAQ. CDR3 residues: CASSLTSGRAGELFF.